The 6 T cell receptor beta chains presented below share a single source sample, sequenced in a study of cytomegalovirus exposure and HLA in healthy donors. Vbeta (60) and Jbeta (13) primers were used in the PCR. Method: immunoSEQ multiplex PCR; TCRdb's copy keeps in-frame clones and lacks some. The table records roughly 150,000 clones, roughly 75% of them present only once. Sequenced material: PBMCs. The receptors were sampled from a man younger than 40 in good health.

The chain couples TRBV5-4 to TRBJ2-3, with 10 nucleotides matching TRBD1. CDR1 is SGHNT, CDR2 YYREEE, per germline (reference sequence). The CDR3 contains 15 residues. The V and J ends lost 7 bases and 2 bases, in that order; junction bases with no gene match: 7. The CDR3 is CASSTDRGTTDTQYF. CDR3 DNA sequence: TGTGCCAGCTCGACGGACAGGGGGACCACAGATACGCAGTATTTT.

The rearrangement uses TRBV11-2 and TRBJ1-1; 9 bases match TRBD1. J gave up 5 bases and V 5 bases, and 6 bases lay outside the gene matches. This CDR3 spans 14 amino acids. The V gene's germline CDR1 is SGHAT and CDR2 FQNNGV. The CDR3 here is CASSAQGAITEAFF. In nucleotides, the CDR3 is TGTGCCAGCAGCGCACAGGGGGCGATTACTGAAGCTTTCTTT.

The rearrangement links TRBV9 to TRBJ2-1, with 7 positions matching TRBD2. V trimming: 6 bases; J trimming: 0 bases; junction bases outside the gene matches: 6. From germline, CDR1 is SGDLS and CDR2 YYNGEE. The CDR3 consists of 15 residues. Written as DNA, the CDR3 is TGTGCCAGCACCCTGGGGGGGAGCTCCTACAATGAGCAGTTCTTC. Encoded protein: CASTLGGSSYNEQFF.

This clone was counted once. This chain links TRBV19 with TRBJ2-5, with unresolved D. The CDR3 is 14 residues long. The germline gives CDR1 LNHDA, CDR2 SQIVND (reference sequence). V shed 4 bases and J shed 4 bases, with 13 bases lying between them. The CDR3 bases are TGTGCCAGTAGTACCCCCGAGTTTCGAGAGACCCAGTACTTC. Translating gives CASSTPEFRETQYF.

This sequence joins TRBV28 and TRBJ2-7; TRBD2 matches 13 bases. With 10 bases clipped from V and 0 bases from J, the junction kept 12 bases outside the gene matches. The CDR3 has 17 residues. CDR1 and CDR2 from the germline V gene are MDHEN and SYDVKM. This chain's CDR3 is CATHGTSGILGSYEQYF. The CDR3 DNA reads TGTGCCACGCATGGGACTAGCGGGATCTTGGGCTCCTACGAGCAGTACTTC.

The rearrangement uses TRBV6-4 and TRBJ2-6; unclear D gene. The CDR3 has 14 residues. Germline V gene data show CDR1 as MRHNA and CDR2 as SNTAGT. V shed 4 bases and J shed 1 base, with 5 bases lying between them. The CDR3 spells CASSVSSGANVLTF. The CDR3 DNA is TGTGCCAGCAGTGTGAGTTCTGGGGCCAACGTCCTGACTTTC.